Detailed here is one T cell receptor beta chain. This record comes from a study of blood T cell repertoires in COVID-19. At the level of the study: The United States, Italy and Spain supplied acute and convalescent COVID-19 samples. Nucleic acid was either cDNA or gDNA, and it came from T cells, B-cell-depleted T cells, or PBMCs.

This CDR3 region has 16 residues. Germline loops: CDR1 KGHDR, CDR2 SFDVKD. V was pared by 3 bases and J by 5 bases, with 18 bases between. This table comes from immunoSEQ multiplex PCR, and its TCRdb copy is limited to in-frame clones, with some not included. This table holds more than 100,000 clones, approximately 89% found once. The receptor was derived from an older woman with acute or convalescent COVID-19. Sequenced input: peripheral blood. The chain couples TRBV24-1 to TRBJ2-5; the D gene is possibly TRBD2 (6 bases). The CDR3 nucleotides are TGTGCCACCAGTGATCGGCAGGGAGGTGTGTTGGAGACCCAGTACTTC. Amino acid sequence: CATSDRQGGVLETQYF.